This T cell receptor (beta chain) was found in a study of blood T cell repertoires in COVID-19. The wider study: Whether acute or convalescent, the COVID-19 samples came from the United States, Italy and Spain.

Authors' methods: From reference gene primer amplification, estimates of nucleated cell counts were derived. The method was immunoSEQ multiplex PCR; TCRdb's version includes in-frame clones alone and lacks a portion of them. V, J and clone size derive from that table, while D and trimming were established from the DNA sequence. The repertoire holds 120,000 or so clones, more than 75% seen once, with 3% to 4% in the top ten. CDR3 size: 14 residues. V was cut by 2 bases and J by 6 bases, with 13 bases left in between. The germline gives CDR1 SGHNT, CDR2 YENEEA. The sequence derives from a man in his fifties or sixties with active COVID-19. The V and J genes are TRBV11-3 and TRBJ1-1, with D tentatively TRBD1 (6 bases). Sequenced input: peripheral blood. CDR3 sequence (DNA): TGTGCCAGCAGCTTAAATAACAGGGTCTCTGAAGCTTTCTTT. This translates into CASSLNNRVSEAFF.